This is a list of T cell receptor beta chains from one sample in a study of spatial heterogeneity in lung cancer. TCRdb re-called the 5' RACE reads through MiXCR, storing one row per CDR3 protein. The sample lists several thousand distinct CDR3 sequences, about 12% occurring once. The material was lung tumor tissue, obtained at surgery. Receptor source: a male donor with early-stage non-small cell lung cancer. Each CDR3 is given with its conserved first and last residue. Each record gives: V gene, J gene, clone size, D gene, CDR3 DNA, CDR3 protein. A D gene is named only where the DNA matches it firmly. Clone size appears in some rows only: once, few, many, or a class for an expanded clone.

v_gene: TRBV30; j_gene: TRBJ2-1; abundance: medium-sized; d_gene: TRBD2; CDR3nt: TGTGCCTGGAGCCGGACTAGCTGGCCTGAGCAGTTCTTC; CDR3aa: CAWSRTSWPEQFF
v_gene: TRBV20-1; j_gene: TRBJ2-3; abundance: NA; d_gene: TRBD2; CDR3nt: TGCAGTGCTCCCGGCGGGGGGGCCGGGGATACGCAGTATTTT; CDR3aa: CSAPGGGAGDTQYF
v_gene: TRBV20-1; j_gene: TRBJ2-3; abundance: many; d_gene: TRBD2; CDR3nt: TGCAGTGTTGATCTACTAGCGGGAAGCACAGATACGCAGTATTTT; CDR3aa: CSVDLLAGSTDTQYF
v_gene: TRBV27; j_gene: TRBJ1-6; abundance: many; d_gene: NA; CDR3nt: TGTGCCAGCACCAAAATAAGGCAGGGATCACCCCTCCACTTT; CDR3aa: CASTKIRQGSPLHF
v_gene: TRBV24-1; j_gene: TRBJ2-7; abundance: medium-sized; d_gene: NA; CDR3nt: TGTGCCACCAGTCTCCTCCCCCGGTACGAGCAGTACTTC; CDR3aa: CATSLLPRYEQYF
v_gene: TRBV6-5; j_gene: TRBJ2-1; abundance: NA; d_gene: TRBD2; CDR3nt: TGTGCCAGCAGTTACGCTAGCGGGAGGAGCAATGAGCAGTTCTTC; CDR3aa: CASSYASGRSNEQFF
v_gene: TRBV11-2; j_gene: TRBJ2-1; abundance: NA; d_gene: TRBD2; CDR3nt: TGTGCCAGCAGGGGCGAAGCGGGGGAGGCTGAGCAGTTCTTC; CDR3aa: CASRGEAGEAEQFF
v_gene: TRBV29-1; j_gene: TRBJ1-4; abundance: NA; d_gene: NA; CDR3nt: TGCAGCGTTCGGACACCAACTAATGAAAAACTGTTTTTT; CDR3aa: CSVRTPTNEKLFF
v_gene: TRBV5-1; j_gene: TRBJ2-5; abundance: few; d_gene: NA; CDR3nt: TGCGCCAGCAGCTTGGTTCAGCCCCAAGAGACCCAGTACTTC; CDR3aa: CASSLVQPQETQYF
v_gene: TRBV20-1; j_gene: TRBJ1-3; abundance: medium-sized; d_gene: NA; CDR3nt: TGCAGTGCTATTAGGACAGCCACTGGAAACACCATATATTTT; CDR3aa: CSAIRTATGNTIYF
v_gene: TRBV5-4; j_gene: TRBJ1-1; abundance: NA; d_gene: TRBD1; CDR3nt: TGTGCCAGCAGCTGGGACAGGGGAGACACTGAAGCTTTCTTT; CDR3aa: CASSWDRGDTEAFF
v_gene: TRBV25-1; j_gene: TRBJ2-3; abundance: medium-sized; d_gene: NA; CDR3nt: TGTGCCAGCAGTCGGGGGGCCGATGATACGCAGTATTTT; CDR3aa: CASSRGADDTQYF
v_gene: TRBV13; j_gene: TRBJ2-1; abundance: medium-sized; d_gene: NA; CDR3nt: TGTGCCAGCAGCCTCCGAGGGGGAAGTAGGTTCAATGAGCAGTTCTTC; CDR3aa: CASSLRGGSRFNEQFF
v_gene: TRBV27; j_gene: TRBJ1-5; abundance: NA; d_gene: NA; CDR3nt: TGTGCCAGCAGTACCCGGGGCAGCAATCAGCCCCAGCATTTT; CDR3aa: CASSTRGSNQPQHF
v_gene: TRBV9; j_gene: TRBJ2-7; abundance: NA; d_gene: NA; CDR3nt: TGTGCCAGCAGCCCAAATCGACAGGCTCTTTCTTCCTACGAGCAGTACTTC; CDR3aa: CASSPNRQALSSYEQYF
v_gene: TRBV6-1; j_gene: TRBJ2-6; abundance: NA; d_gene: NA; CDR3nt: TGTGCCAGCAGCATCAGGGCTGGGGCCAACGTCCTGACTTTC; CDR3aa: CASSIRAGANVLTF
v_gene: TRBV19; j_gene: TRBJ1-5; abundance: many; d_gene: TRBD1; CDR3nt: TGTGCCAGTAGCTCCGGGACAGGAAATCAGCCCCAGCATTTT; CDR3aa: CASSSGTGNQPQHF
v_gene: TRBV18; j_gene: TRBJ2-1; abundance: few; d_gene: TRBD2; CDR3nt: TGTGCCAGCTCACCACCGAGCGGGAAGGGCCGCGCGCAGTTCTTC; CDR3aa: CASSPPSGKGRAQFF
v_gene: TRBV9; j_gene: TRBJ2-1; abundance: medium-sized; d_gene: NA; CDR3nt: TGTGCCAGCAACCTCCAAGGGACCTACAATGAGCAGTTCTTC; CDR3aa: CASNLQGTYNEQFF
v_gene: TRBV27; j_gene: TRBJ2-3; abundance: NA; d_gene: TRBD1; CDR3nt: TGTGCCAGCAGTTTCGGGACAGGGTGGTCAGATACGCAGTATTTT; CDR3aa: CASSFGTGWSDTQYF
v_gene: TRBV10-3; j_gene: TRBJ2-2; abundance: medium-sized; d_gene: NA; CDR3nt: TGTGCCACCCTCCCGGCGAGGGGTGGCACCGGGGAGCTGTTTTTT; CDR3aa: CATLPARGGTGELFF
v_gene: TRBV28; j_gene: TRBJ1-1; abundance: medium-sized; d_gene: NA; CDR3nt: TGTGCCAGCAGGACGAACACTGAAGCTTTCTTT; CDR3aa: CASRTNTEAFF
v_gene: TRBV5-1; j_gene: TRBJ1-4; abundance: medium-sized; d_gene: NA; CDR3nt: TGCGCCAGCAGCGTAGGACTCCCCGGTGAAAAACTGTTTTTT; CDR3aa: CASSVGLPGEKLFF
v_gene: TRBV18; j_gene: TRBJ1-1; abundance: NA; d_gene: NA; CDR3nt: TGTGCCAGCTCACCGGGACGGGACACTGAAGCTTTCTTT; CDR3aa: CASSPGRDTEAFF
v_gene: TRBV20-1; j_gene: TRBJ1-1; abundance: many; d_gene: NA; CDR3nt: TGCAGTGCTAGAGATCGGGTACTGAACACTGAAGCTTTCTTT; CDR3aa: CSARDRVLNTEAFF
v_gene: TRBV5-1; j_gene: TRBJ2-7; abundance: NA; d_gene: NA; CDR3nt: TGCGCCAGCAGCTTGGGGGCCCGTTGGGAGCAGTACTTC; CDR3aa: CASSLGARWEQYF
v_gene: TRBV6-1; j_gene: TRBJ2-3; abundance: many; d_gene: TRBD2; CDR3nt: TGTGCCAGCAGTGAATGGGCGGGGGGGAGGAATACGCAGTATTTT; CDR3aa: CASSEWAGGRNTQYF
v_gene: TRBV6-6; j_gene: TRBJ1-3; abundance: NA; d_gene: TRBD1; CDR3nt: TGTGCCAGCACCCCGTTTAGGGGGCCAGGTTCTGGAAACACCATATATTTT; CDR3aa: CASTPFRGPGSGNTIYF
v_gene: TRBV4-1; j_gene: TRBJ2-2; abundance: few; d_gene: NA; CDR3nt: TGCGCCAGCAGCCAAGATCTGGCAGGGCCCGGGGAGCTGTTTTTT; CDR3aa: CASSQDLAGPGELFF
v_gene: TRBV2; j_gene: TRBJ1-3; abundance: NA; d_gene: NA; CDR3nt: TGTGCCAGCAGCGAAGAGAGAGTCTCTGGAAACACCATATATTTT; CDR3aa: CASSEERVSGNTIYF
v_gene: TRBV4-1; j_gene: TRBJ2-2; abundance: medium-sized; d_gene: TRBD2; CDR3nt: TGCGCCAGCAGCCAAACTAGCGGGGGATACACCGGGGAGCTGTTTTTT; CDR3aa: CASSQTSGGYTGELFF
v_gene: TRBV24-1; j_gene: TRBJ2-5; abundance: medium-sized; d_gene: NA; CDR3nt: TGTGCCACCAGTGATTTCCTCTCCCAAGAGACCCAGTACTTC; CDR3aa: CATSDFLSQETQYF
v_gene: TRBV19; j_gene: TRBJ2-5; abundance: NA; d_gene: NA; CDR3nt: TGTGCCAGTAGTTGGAGGGAAAGAGAGACCCAGTACTTC; CDR3aa: CASSWRERETQYF
v_gene: TRBV7-2; j_gene: TRBJ1-5; abundance: NA; d_gene: NA; CDR3nt: TGTGTCAGCAGCCCAGTGTCGGAGTCAGCGGGTCAGCCCCAGCATTTT; CDR3aa: CVSSPVSESAGQPQHF
v_gene: TRBV12-3/TRBV12-4; j_gene: TRBJ1-1; abundance: many; d_gene: NA; CDR3nt: TGTGCCAGCAGTTTATTTCTGGGATCGGGCCAAATTGAAGCTTTCTTT; CDR3aa: CASSLFLGSGQIEAFF
v_gene: TRBV7-8; j_gene: TRBJ2-1; abundance: NA; d_gene: TRBD2; CDR3nt: TGTGCCAGCAGCTTAGAAGCGGGGGCCCACAATGAGCAGTTCTTC; CDR3aa: CASSLEAGAHNEQFF
v_gene: TRBV4-3; j_gene: TRBJ1-4; abundance: medium-sized; d_gene: TRBD1; CDR3nt: TGCGCCAGCAGCCAAGAACAGGGGTCTCGCAAACTGTTTTTT; CDR3aa: CASSQEQGSRKLFF
v_gene: TRBV10-2; j_gene: TRBJ2-5; abundance: few; d_gene: NA; CDR3nt: TGCGCCAGCAGGGATACAGGGTTCCAAGAGACCCAGTACTTC; CDR3aa: CASRDTGFQETQYF
v_gene: TRBV7-9; j_gene: TRBJ2-1; abundance: NA; d_gene: NA; CDR3nt: TGTGCCAGCAGAGGAGAAATTGATGAGCAGTTCTTC; CDR3aa: CASRGEIDEQFF
v_gene: TRBV11-3; j_gene: TRBJ2-5; abundance: medium-sized; d_gene: TRBD2; CDR3nt: TGTGCCAGCACTAACGGACTAGCGGGAGAGACCCAGTACTTC; CDR3aa: CASTNGLAGETQYF
v_gene: TRBV11-2; j_gene: TRBJ2-1; abundance: few; d_gene: NA; CDR3nt: TGTGCCAGTCGGGCCTTGAGCTCCTACAATGAGCAGTTCTTC; CDR3aa: CASRALSSYNEQFF
v_gene: TRBV5-1; j_gene: TRBJ2-5; abundance: medium-sized; d_gene: NA; CDR3nt: TGCGCCAGCAGCTGGGACCAAGAGACCCAGTACTTC; CDR3aa: CASSWDQETQYF
v_gene: TRBV28; j_gene: TRBJ2-3; abundance: NA; d_gene: TRBD1; CDR3nt: TGTGCCAGCAGTCCGGACAGGGGGCGCGTAGTAGATGATACGCAGTATTTT; CDR3aa: CASSPDRGRVVDDTQYF